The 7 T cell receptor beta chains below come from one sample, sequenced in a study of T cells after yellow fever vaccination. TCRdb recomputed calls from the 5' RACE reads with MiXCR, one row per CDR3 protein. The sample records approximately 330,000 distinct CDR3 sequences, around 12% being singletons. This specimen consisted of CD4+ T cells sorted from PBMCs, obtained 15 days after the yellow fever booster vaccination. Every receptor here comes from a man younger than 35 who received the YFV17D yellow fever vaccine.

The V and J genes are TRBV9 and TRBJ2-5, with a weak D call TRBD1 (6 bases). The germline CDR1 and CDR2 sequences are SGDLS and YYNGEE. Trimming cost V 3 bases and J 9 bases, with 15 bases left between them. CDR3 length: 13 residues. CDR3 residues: CASSADSQRPQYF. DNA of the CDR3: TGTGCCAGCAGCGCGGACAGTCAGAGACCCCAGTACTTC.

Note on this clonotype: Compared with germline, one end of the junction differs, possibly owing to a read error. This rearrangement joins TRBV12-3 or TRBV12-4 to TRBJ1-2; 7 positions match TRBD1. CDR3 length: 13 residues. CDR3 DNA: TGTGCCAGCAGTTTATCCGGGACAGCAGGGGTAAACTTC. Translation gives CASSLSGTAGVNF.

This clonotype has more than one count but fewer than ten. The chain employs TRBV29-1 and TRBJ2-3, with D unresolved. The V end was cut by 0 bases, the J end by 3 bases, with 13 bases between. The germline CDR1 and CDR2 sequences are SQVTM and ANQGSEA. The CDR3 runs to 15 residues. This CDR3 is CSVEESTHITDTQYF. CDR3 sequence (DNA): TGCAGCGTTGAAGAAAGTACTCATATTACAGATACGCAGTATTTT.

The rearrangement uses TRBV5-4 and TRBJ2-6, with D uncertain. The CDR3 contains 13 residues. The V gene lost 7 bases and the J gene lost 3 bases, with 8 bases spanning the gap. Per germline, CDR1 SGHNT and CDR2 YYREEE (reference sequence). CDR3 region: CASFSFGANVLTF. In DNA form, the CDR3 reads TGTGCCAGCTTCAGTTTTGGGGCCAACGTCCTGACTTTC.

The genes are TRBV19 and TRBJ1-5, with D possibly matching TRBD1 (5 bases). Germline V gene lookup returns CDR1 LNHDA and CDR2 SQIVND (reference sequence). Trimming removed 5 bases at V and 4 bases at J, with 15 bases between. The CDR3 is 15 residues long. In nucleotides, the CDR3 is TGTGCCAGTAGTGGGGGGAGTCCGGGAAATCAGCCCCAGCATTTT. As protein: CASSGGSPGNQPQHF.

DNA for the CDR3: TGCGCCAGCAGCTTAGGACAGGCCCGAGAGACCCAGTACTTC. This codes for CASSLGQARETQYF. J is TRBJ2-5 and V is TRBV5-1, with 7 bases lining up with TRBD1. V shed 2 bases and J 4 bases; nucleotides not matched to a gene: 5. Germline CDR1 reads SGHRS; CDR2 reads YFSETQ. The CDR3 loop spans 14 amino acids.

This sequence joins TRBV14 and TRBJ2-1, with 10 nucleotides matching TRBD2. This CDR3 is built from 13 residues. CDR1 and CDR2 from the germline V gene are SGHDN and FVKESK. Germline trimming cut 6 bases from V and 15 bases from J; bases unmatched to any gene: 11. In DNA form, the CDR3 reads TGTGCCAGCAGGCCTAGCGGGGGCCCAGAGGGGTTCTTC. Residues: CASRPSGGPEGFF.